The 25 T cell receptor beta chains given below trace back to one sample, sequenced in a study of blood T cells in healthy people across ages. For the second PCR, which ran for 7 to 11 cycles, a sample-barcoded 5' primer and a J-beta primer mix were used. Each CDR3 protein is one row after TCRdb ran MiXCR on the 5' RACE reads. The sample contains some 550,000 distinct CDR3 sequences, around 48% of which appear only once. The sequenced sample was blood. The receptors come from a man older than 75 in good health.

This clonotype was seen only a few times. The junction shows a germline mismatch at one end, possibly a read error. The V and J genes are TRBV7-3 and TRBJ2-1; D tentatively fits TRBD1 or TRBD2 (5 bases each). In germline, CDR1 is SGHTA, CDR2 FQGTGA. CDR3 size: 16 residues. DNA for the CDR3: TGTACCAGCAGCTCCTACACCGGGACCTTCGGCAATGAGCAGTTCTTC. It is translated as CTSSSYTGTFGNEQFF.

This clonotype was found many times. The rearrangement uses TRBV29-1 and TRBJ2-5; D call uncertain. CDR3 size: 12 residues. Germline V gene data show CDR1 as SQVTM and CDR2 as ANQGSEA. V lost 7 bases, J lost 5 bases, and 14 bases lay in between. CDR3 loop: CSGQVNGETQYF. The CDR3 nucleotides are TGCAGCGGGCAGGTCAACGGGGAGACCCAGTACTTC.

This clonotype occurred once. CDR3 in amino acids: CASSDGNPYEQYF. Written as DNA, the CDR3 is TGTGCCAGCAGTGATGGTAACCCCTACGAGCAGTACTTC. The gene calls are TRBV6-1 and TRBJ2-5; no definite D call. Near its end, the DNA agrees better with TRBJ2-7, so the J call may be wrong. There are 13 residues in the CDR3. Germline loops: CDR1 MNHNS, CDR2 SASEGT.

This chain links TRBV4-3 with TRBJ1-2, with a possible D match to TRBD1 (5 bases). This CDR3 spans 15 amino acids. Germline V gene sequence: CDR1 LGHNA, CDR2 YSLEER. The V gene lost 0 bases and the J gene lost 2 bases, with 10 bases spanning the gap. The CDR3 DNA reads TGCGCCAGCAGCCAAGAGGGGCGAGGGAACTATGGCTACACCTTC. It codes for CASSQEGRGNYGYTF.

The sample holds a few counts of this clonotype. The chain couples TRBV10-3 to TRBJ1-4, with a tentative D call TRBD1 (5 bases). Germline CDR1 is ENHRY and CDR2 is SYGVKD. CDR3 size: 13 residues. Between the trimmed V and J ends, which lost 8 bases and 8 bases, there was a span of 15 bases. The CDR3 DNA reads TGTGCCATCCGGGACCTGGGCGGGGAAAAACTGTTTTTT. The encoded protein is CAIRDLGGEKLFF.

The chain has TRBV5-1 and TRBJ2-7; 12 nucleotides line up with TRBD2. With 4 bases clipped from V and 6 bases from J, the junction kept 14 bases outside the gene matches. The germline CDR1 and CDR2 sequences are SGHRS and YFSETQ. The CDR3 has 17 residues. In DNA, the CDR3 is TGCGCCAGCAGCCGACTAGCGGGGGAACCCGCTTGGGGCGAGCAGTACTTC. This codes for CASSRLAGEPAWGEQYF.

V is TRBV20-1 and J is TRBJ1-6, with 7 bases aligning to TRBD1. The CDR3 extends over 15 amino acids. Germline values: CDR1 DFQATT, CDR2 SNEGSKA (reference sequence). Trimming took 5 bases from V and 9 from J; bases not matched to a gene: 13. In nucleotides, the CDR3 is TGCAGTGCTCAGGGGGTAGATGTTTTTAGTTCACCCCTCCACTTT. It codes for CSAQGVDVFSSPLHF.

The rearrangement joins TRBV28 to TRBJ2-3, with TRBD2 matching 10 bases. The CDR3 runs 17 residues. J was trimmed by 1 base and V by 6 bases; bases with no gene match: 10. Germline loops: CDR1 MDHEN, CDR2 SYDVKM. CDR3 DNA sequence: TGTGCCAGCAGACGTCGGACTAGCGGATGGGGCACAGATACGCAGTATTTT. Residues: CASRRRTSGWGTDTQYF.

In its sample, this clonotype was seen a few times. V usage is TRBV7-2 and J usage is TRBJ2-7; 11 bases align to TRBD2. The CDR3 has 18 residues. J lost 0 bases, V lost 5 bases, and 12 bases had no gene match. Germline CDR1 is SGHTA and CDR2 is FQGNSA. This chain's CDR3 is CASSPGLAVTFPSYEQYF. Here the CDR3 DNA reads TGTGCCAGCAGCCCGGGACTAGCGGTTACCTTCCCCTCCTACGAGCAGTACTTC.

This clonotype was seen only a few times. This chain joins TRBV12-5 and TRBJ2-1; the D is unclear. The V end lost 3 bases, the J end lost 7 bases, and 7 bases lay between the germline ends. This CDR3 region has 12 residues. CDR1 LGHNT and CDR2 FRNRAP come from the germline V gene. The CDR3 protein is CASGFQSNEQFF. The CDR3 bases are TGTGCTAGTGGTTTTCAGTCAAATGAGCAGTTCTTC.

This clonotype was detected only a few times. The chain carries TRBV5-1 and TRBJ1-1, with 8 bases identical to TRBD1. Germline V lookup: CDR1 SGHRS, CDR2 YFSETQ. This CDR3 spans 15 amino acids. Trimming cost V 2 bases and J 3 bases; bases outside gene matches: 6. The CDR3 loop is CASSLLQGDHTEAFF. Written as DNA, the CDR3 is TGCGCCAGCAGCTTATTACAGGGGGACCACACTGAAGCTTTCTTT.

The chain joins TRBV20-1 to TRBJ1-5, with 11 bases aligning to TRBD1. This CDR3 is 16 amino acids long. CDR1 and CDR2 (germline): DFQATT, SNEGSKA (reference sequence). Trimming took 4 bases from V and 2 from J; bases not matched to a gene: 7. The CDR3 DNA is TGCAGTGCTACCAGGACGGGACAGGGGGGCAATCAGCCCCAGCATTTT. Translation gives CSATRTGQGGNQPQHF.

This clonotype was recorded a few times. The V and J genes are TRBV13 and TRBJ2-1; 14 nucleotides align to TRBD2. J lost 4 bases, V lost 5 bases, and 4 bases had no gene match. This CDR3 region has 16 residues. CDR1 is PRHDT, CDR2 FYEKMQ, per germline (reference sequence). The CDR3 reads CASSPRTSGGYNEQFF. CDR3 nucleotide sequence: TGTGCCAGCAGCCCTAGGACTAGCGGGGGGTACAATGAGCAGTTCTTC.

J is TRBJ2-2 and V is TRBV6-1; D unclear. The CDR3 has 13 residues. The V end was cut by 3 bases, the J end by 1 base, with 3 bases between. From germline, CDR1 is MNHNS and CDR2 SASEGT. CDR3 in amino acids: CASSDRNTGELFF. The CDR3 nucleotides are TGTGCCAGCAGTGACAGGAACACCGGGGAGCTGTTTTTT.

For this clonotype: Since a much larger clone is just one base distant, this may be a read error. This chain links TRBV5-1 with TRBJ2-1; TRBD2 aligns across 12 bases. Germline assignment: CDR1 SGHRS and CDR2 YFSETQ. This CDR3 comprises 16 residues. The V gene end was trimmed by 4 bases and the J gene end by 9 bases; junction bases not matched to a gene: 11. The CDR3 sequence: CASSTRTSGAGIEQFF. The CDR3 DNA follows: TGCGCCAGCAGCACCAGGACTAGCGGGGCTGGGATTGAGCAGTTCTTC.

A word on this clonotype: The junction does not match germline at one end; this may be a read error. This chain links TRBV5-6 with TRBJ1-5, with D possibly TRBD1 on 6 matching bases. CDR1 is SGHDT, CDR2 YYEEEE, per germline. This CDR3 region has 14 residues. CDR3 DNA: TGTGCCAGCAGCCATGGGACATTAAATCAACCCCAGCATTTT. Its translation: CASSHGTLNQPQHF.

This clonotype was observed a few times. The CDR3 reads CASSLRPPIGYEQYF. As DNA, the CDR3 is TGTGCCAGCAGCCTGAGACCTCCAATTGGCTACGAGCAGTACTTC. The chain couples TRBV7-2 to TRBJ2-7, with D uncertain. Germline V gene lookup returns CDR1 SGHTA and CDR2 FQGNSA. The CDR3 spans 15 residues. V was cut by 5 bases and J by 3 bases, with 17 bases left in between.

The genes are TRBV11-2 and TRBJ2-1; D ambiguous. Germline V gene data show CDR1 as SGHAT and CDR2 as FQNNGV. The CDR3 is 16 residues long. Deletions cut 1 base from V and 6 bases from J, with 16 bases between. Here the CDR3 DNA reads TGTGCCAGCAGCTTAGGGCCTCTTGGGGTTCCCAATGAGCAGTTCTTC. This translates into CASSLGPLGVPNEQFF.

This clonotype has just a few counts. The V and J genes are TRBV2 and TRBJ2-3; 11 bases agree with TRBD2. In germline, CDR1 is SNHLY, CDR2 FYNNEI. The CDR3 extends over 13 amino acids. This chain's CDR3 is CARTSGSTDTQYF. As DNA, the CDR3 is TGTGCGAGGACTAGCGGGAGCACAGATACGCAGTATTTT.

The CDR3 reads CASSHASGPSTDTQYF. Here the CDR3 DNA reads TGCGCCAGCAGCCATGCTAGCGGACCCAGCACAGATACGCAGTATTTT. The chain joins TRBV4-3 to TRBJ2-3; the match to TRBD2 covers 7 bases. The CDR3 totals 16 residues. Germline CDR1 and CDR2: LGHNA and YSLEER. Trimming took 3 bases from V and 0 from J; bases not matched to a gene: 6.

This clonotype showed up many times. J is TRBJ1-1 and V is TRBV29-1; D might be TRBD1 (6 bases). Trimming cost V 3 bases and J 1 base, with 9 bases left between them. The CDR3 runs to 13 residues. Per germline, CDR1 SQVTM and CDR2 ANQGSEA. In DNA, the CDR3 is TGCAGCGTTGAGAAAGGGGGGAACACTGAAGCTTTCTTT. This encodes CSVEKGGNTEAFF.

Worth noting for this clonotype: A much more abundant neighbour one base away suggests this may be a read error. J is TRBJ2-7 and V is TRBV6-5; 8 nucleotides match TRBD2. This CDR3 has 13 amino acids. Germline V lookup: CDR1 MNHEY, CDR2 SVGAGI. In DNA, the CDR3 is TGTGCCGGCAGTGACCGGGAGGGCCACGAGCAGTACTTC. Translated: CAGSDREGHEQYF.

CDR3 in DNA: TGTGCCAGCAGCGCGGGACGGACCGACAATGAGCAGTTCTTC. This encodes CASSAGRTDNEQFF. This sequence joins TRBV7-9 and TRBJ2-1; TRBD2 is a possible D gene (6 bases). CDR3 size: 14 residues. The germline V gene has CDR1 SEHNR and CDR2 FQNEAQ (reference sequence). The V end lost 5 bases, the J end lost 5 bases, and 13 bases lay between the germline ends. Variable domain in full (rest from reference TRBV7-9 and TRBJ2-1): DTGVSQNPRHKITKRGQNVTFRCDPISEHNRLYWYRQTLGQGPEFLTYFQNEAQLEKSRLLSDRFSAERPKGSFSTLEIQRTEQGDSAMYLCASSAGRTDNEQFFGPGTRLTVL.

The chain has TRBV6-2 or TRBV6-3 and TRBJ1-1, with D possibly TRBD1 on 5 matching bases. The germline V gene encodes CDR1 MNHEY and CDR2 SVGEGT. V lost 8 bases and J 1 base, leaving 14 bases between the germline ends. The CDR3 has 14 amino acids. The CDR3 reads CASRWAGGNTEAFF. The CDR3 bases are TGTGCCAGCCGTTGGGCCGGGGGGAACACTGAAGCTTTCTTT.

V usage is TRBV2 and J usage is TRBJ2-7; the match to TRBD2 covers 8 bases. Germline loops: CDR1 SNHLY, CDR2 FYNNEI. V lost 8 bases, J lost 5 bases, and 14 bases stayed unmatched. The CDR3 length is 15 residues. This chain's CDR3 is CASGALGGTSNEQYF. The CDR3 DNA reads TGTGCCAGCGGGGCGTTGGGGGGGACTAGTAACGAGCAGTACTTC. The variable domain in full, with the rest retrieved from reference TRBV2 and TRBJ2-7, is EPEVTQTPSHQVTQMGQEVILRCVPISNHLYFYWYRQILGQKVEFLVSFYNNEISEKSEIFDDQFSVERPDGSNFTLKIRSTKLEDSAMYFCASGALGGTSNEQYFGPGTRLTVT.